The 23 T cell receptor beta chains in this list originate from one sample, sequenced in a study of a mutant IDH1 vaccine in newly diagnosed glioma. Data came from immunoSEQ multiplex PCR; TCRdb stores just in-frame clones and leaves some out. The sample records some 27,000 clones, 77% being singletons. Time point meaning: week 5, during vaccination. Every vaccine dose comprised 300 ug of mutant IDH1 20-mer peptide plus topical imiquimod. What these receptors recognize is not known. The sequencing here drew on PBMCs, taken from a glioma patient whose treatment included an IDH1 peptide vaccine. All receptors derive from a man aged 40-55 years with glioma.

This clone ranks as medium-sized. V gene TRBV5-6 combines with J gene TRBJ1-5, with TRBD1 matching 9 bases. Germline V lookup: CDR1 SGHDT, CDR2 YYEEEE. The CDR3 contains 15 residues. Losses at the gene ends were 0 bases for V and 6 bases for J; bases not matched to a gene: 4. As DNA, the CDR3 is TGTGCCAGCAGCTTGGCCGGGACAGGGATTCAGCCCCAGCATTTT. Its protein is CASSLAGTGIQPQHF.

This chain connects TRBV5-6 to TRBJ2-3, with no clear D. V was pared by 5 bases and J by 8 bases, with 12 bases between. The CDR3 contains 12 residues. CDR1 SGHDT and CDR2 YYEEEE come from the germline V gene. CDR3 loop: CASRRNTVTQYF. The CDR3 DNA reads TGTGCCAGCAGACGGAACACGGTTACGCAGTATTTT.

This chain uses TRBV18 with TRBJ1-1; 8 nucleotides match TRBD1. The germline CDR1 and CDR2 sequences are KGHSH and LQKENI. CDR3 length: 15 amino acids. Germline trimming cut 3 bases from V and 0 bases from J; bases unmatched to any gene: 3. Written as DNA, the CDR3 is TGTGCCAGCTCACCCACGGGACAGGTGAACACTGAAGCTTTCTTT. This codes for CASSPTGQVNTEAFF.

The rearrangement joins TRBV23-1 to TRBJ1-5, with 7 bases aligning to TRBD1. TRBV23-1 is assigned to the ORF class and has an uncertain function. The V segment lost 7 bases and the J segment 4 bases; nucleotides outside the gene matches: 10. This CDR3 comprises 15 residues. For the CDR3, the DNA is TGCGCCAGCAAAAATACAGGGGCGCGAAATCAGCCCCAGCATTTT. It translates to CASKNTGARNQPQHF.

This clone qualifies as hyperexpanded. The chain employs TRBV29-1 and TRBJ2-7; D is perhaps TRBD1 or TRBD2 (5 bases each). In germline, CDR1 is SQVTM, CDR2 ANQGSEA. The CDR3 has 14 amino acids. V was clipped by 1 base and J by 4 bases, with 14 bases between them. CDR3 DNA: TGCAGCGTTGAAGTAGGGGACCTGGGATACGAGCAGTACTTC. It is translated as CSVEVGDLGYEQYF.

CDR3 nucleotides: TGTGCCAGCAGTAAAGCGGGAGTTGGTGAGACCCAGTACTTC. This sequence encodes CASSKAGVGETQYF. The chain combines TRBV6-5 with TRBJ2-5, with 8 positions matching TRBD2. The CDR3 sequence is 14 residues long. The V segment lost 5 bases and the J segment 5 bases; nucleotides outside the gene matches: 7. The germline V gene encodes CDR1 MNHEY and CDR2 SVGAGI.

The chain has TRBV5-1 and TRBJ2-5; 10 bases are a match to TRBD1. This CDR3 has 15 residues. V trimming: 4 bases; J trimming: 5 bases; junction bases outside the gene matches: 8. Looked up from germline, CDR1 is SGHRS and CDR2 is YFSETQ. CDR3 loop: CASSASTGGGETQYF. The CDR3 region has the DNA TGCGCCAGCAGCGCCTCGACAGGGGGCGGGGAGACCCAGTACTTC.

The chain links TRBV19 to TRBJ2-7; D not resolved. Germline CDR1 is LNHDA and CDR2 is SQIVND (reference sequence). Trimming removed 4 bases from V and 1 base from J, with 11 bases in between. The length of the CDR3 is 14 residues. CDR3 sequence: CASSSRLESYEQYF. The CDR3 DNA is TGTGCCAGTAGTAGCCGACTGGAATCCTACGAGCAGTACTTC.

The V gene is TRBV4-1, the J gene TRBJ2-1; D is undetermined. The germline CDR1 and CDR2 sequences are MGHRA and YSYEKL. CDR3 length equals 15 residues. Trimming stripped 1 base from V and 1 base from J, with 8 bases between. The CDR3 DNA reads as TGCGCCAGCAGCCAAGTCGTAACTTCCTACAATGAGCAGTTCTTC. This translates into CASSQVVTSYNEQFF.

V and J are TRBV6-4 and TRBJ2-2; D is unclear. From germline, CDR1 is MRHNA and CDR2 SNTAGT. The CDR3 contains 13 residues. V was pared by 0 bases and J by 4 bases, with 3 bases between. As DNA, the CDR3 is TGTGCCAGCAGTGACTCTAGCACCGGGGAGCTGTTTTTT. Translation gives CASSDSSTGELFF.

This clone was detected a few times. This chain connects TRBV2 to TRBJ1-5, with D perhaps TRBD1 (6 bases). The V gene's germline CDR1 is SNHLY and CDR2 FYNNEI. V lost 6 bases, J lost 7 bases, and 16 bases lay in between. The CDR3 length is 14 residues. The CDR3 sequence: CASSLGGGGQPQHF. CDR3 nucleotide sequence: TGTGCCAGCAGCCTCGGGGGGGGCGGGCAGCCCCAGCATTTT.

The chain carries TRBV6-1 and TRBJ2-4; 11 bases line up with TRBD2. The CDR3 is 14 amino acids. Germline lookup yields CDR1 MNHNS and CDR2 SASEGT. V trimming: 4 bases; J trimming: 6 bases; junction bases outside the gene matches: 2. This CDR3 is CASSAGTSGNIQYF. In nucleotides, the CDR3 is TGTGCCAGCAGTGCCGGGACTAGCGGAAACATTCAGTACTTC.

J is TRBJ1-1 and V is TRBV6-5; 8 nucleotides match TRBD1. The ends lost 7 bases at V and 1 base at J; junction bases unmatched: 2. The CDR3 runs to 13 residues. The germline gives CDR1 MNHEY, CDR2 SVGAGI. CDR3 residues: CASNGQGNTEAFF. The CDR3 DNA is TGTGCCAGCAATGGACAGGGGAACACTGAAGCTTTCTTT.

The CDR3 protein is CASKREPTGELFF. CDR3 in DNA: TGTGCCTCCAAGCGGGAGCCCACCGGGGAGCTGTTTTTT. This chain connects TRBV14 to TRBJ2-2, with 8 bases lining up with TRBD2. Germline trimming cut 11 bases from V and 4 bases from J; bases unmatched to any gene: 6. This CDR3 is 13 amino acids long. Germline V gene lookup returns CDR1 SGHDN and CDR2 FVKESK.

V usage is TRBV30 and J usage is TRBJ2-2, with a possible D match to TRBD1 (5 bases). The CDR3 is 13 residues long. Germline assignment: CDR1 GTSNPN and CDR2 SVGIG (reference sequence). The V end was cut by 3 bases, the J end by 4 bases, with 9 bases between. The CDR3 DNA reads TGTGCCTGGAGCGTCACAGGCACCGGGGAGCTGTTTTTT. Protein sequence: CAWSVTGTGELFF. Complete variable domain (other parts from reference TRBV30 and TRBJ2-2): SQTIHQWPATLVQPVGSPLSLECTVEGTSNPNLYWYRQAAGRGLQLLFYSVGIGQISSEVPQNLSASRPQDRQFILSSKKLLLSDSGFYLCAWSVTGTGELFFGEGSRLTVL.

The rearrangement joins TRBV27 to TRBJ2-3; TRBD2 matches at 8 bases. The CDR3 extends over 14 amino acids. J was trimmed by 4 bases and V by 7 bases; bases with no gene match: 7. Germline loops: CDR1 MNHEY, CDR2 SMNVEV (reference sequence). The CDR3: CASNWSGRSDTQYF. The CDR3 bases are TGTGCCAGCAACTGGAGCGGGAGATCAGATACGCAGTATTTT.

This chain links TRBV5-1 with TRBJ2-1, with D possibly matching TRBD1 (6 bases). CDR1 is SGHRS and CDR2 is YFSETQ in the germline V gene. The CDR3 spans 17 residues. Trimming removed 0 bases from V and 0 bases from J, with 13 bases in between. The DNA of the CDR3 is TGCGCCAGCAGCTTGGGACCACAGGGAAGCTCCTACAATGAGCAGTTCTTC. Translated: CASSLGPQGSSYNEQFF.

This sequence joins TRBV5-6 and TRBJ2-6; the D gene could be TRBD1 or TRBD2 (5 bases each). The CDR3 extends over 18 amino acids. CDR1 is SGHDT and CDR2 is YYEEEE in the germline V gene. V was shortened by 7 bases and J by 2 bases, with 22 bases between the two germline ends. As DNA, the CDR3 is TGTGCCAGCGGATATTTGGGGGTTAATCTCGCTGGGGCCAACGTCCTGACTTTC. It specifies CASGYLGVNLAGANVLTF.

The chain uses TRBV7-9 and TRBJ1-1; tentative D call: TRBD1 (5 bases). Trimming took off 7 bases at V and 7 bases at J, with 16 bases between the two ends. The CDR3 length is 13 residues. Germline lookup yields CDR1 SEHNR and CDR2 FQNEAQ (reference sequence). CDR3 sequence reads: CASTYEGLGEAFF. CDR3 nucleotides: TGTGCCAGCACCTACGAGGGGCTAGGTGAAGCTTTCTTT.

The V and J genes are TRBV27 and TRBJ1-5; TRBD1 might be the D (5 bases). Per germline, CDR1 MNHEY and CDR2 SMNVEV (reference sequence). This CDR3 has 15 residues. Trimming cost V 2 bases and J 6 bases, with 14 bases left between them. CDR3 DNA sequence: TGTGCCAGCAGTTTAAGGGCAGGGATAGGTCAGCCCCAGCATTTT. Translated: CASSLRAGIGQPQHF.

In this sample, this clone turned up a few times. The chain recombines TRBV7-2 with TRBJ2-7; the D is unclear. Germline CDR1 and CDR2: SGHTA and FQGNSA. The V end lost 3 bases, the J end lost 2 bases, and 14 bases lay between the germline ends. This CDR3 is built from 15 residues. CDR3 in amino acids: CASSLGSRATYEQYF. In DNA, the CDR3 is TGTGCCAGCAGCTTGGGCTCACGGGCCACCTACGAGCAGTACTTC. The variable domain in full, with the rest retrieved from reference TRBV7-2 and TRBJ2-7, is GAGVSQSPSNKVTEKGKDVELRCDPISGHTALYWYRQSLGQGLEFLIYFQGNSAPDKSGLPSDRFSAERTGGSVSTLTIQRTQQEDSAVYLCASSLGSRATYEQYFGPGTRLTVT.

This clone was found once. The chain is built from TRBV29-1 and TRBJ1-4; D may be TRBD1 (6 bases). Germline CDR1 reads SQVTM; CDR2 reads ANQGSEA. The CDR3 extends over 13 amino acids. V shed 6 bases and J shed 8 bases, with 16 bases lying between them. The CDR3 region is CSVAGTMGEKLFF. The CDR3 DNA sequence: TGCAGCGTGGCGGGGACAATGGGGGAAAAACTGTTTTTT.

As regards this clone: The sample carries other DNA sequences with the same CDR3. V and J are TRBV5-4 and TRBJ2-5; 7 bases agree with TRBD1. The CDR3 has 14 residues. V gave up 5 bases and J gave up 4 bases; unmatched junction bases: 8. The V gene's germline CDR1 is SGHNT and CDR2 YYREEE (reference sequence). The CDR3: CASSLGGELETQYF. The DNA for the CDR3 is TGTGCCAGCAGTCTAGGGGGCGAGTTAGAGACCCAGTACTTC.